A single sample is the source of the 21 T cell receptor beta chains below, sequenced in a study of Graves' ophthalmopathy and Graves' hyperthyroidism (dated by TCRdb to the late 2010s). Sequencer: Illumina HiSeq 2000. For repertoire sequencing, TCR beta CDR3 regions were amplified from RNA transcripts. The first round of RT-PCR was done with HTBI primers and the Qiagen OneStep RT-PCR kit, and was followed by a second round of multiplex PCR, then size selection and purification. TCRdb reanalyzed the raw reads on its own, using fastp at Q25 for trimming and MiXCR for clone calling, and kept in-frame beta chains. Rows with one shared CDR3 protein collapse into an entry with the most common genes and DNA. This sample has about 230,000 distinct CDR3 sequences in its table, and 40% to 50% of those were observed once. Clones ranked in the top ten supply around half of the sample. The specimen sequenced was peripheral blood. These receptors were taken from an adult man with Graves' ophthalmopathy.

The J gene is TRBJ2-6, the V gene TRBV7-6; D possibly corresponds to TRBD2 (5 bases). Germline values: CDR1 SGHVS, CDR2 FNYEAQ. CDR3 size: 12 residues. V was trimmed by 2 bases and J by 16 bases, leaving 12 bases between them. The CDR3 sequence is CASSLMNGELTF. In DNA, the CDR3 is TGTGCCAGCAGCTTAATGAACGGGGAGCTGACTTTC.

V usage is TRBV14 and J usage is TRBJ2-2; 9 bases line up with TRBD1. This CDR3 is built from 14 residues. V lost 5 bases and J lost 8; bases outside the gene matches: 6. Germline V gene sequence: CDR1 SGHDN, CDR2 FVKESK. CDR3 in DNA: TGTGCCAGCAGCGATACAGGGGGCTTGGGGGAGCTGTTTTTT. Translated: CASSDTGGLGELFF.

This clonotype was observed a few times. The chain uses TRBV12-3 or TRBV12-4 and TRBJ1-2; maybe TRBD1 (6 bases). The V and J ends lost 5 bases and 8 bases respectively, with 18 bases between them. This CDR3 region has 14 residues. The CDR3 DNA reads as TGTGCCAGCAGTGAATTCAGGGGCCGAGGCGGCTACACCTTC. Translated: CASSEFRGRGGYTF.

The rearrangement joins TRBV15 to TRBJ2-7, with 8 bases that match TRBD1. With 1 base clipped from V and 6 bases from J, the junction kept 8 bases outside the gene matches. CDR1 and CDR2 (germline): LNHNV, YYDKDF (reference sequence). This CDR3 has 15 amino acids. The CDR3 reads CATSRAGRGPFEQYF. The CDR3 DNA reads TGTGCCACCAGCAGAGCGGGCAGGGGGCCCTTCGAGCAGTACTTC.

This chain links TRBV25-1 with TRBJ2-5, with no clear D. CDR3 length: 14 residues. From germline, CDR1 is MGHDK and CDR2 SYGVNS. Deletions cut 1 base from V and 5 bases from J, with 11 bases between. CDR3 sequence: CASSESVSWETQYF. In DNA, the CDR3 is TGTGCCAGCAGTGAATCGGTCTCCTGGGAGACCCAGTACTTC. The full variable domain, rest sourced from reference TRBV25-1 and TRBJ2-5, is EADIYQTPRYLVIGTGKKITLECSQTMGHDKMYWYQQDPGMELHLIHYSYGVNSTEKGDLSSESTVSRIRTEHFPLTLESARPSHTSQYLCASSESVSWETQYFGPGTRLLVL.

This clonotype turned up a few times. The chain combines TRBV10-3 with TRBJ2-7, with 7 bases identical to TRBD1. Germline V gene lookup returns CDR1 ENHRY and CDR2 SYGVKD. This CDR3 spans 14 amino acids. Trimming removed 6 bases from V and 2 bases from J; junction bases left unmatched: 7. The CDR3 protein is CAISMDRFTYEQYF. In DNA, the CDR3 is TGTGCCATCAGCATGGACAGGTTCACCTACGAGCAGTACTTC.

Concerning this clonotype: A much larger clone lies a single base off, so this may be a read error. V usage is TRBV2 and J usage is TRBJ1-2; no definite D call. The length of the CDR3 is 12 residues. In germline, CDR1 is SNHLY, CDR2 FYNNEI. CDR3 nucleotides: TGTGTCAGCAGTGAATCGGGTCTGGGCTACACCTTC. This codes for CVSSESGLGYTF. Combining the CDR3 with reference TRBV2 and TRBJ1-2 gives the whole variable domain EPEVTQTPSHQVTQMGQEVILRCVPISNHLYFYWYRQILGQKVEFLVSFYNNEISEKSEIFDDQFSVERPDGSNFTLKIRSTKLEDSAMYFCVSSESGLGYTFGSGTRLTVV.

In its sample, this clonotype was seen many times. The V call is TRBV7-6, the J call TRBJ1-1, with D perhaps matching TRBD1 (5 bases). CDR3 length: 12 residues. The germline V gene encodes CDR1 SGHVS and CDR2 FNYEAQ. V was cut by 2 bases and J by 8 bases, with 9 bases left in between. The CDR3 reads CASSLFEGEAFF. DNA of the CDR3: TGTGCCAGCAGCTTATTTGAGGGGGAAGCTTTCTTT.

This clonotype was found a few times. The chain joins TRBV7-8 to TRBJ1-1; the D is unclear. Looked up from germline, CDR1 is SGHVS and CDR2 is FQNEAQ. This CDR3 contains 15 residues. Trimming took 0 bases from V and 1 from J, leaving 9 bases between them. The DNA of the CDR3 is TGTGCCAGCAGCTTAGCTGACACGGCGAACACTGAAGCTTTCTTT. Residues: CASSLADTANTEAFF.

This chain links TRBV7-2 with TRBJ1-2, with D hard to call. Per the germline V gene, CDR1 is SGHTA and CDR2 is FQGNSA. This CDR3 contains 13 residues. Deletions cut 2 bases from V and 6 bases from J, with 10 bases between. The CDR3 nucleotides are TGTGCCAGCAGCTTAAAGTCAGTAGATGGCTACACCTTC. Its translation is CASSLKSVDGYTF.

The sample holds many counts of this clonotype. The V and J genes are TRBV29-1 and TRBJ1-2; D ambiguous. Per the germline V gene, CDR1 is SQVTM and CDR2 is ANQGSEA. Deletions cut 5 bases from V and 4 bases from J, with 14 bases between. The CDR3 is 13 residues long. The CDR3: CSVHQDVGYGYTF. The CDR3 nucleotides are TGCAGCGTTCATCAGGATGTGGGCTATGGCTACACCTTC.

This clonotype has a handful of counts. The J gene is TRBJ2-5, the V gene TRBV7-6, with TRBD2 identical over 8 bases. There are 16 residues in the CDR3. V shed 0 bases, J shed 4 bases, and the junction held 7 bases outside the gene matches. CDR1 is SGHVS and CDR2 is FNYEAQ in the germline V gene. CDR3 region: CASSLARERERETQYF. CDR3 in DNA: TGTGCCAGCAGCTTAGCCAGAGAGCGGGAGAGAGAGACCCAGTACTTC.

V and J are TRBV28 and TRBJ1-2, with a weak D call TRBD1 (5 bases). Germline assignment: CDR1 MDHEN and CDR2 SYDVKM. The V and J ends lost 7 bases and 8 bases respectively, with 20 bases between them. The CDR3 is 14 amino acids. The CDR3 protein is CASTESGPGLGYTF. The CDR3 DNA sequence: TGTGCCAGCACTGAGTCGGGGCCCGGGCTGGGCTACACCTTC.

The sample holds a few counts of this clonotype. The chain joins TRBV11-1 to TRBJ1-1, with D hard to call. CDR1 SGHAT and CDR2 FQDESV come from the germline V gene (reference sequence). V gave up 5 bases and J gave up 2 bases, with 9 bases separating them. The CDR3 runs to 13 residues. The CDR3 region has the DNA TGTGCCAGCAGCCGAGTGGTAAACACTGAAGCTTTCTTT. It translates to CASSRVVNTEAFF.

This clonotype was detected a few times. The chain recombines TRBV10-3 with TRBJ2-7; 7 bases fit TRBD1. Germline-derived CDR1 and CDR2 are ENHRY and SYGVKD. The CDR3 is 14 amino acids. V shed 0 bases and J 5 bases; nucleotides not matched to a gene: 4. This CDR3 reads CAISESGQANEQYF. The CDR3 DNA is TGTGCCATCAGTGAGTCCGGACAGGCCAACGAGCAGTACTTC.

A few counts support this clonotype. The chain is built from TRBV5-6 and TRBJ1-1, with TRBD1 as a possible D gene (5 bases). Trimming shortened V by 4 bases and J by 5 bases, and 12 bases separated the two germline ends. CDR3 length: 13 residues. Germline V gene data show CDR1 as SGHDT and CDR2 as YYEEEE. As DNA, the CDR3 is TGTGCCAGCAGCGCGTATCAGGGAACTGAAGCTTTCTTT. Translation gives CASSAYQGTEAFF.

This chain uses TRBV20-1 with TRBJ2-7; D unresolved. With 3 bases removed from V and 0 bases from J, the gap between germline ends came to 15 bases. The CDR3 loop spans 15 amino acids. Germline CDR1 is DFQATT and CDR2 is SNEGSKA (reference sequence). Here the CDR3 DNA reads TGCAGTGCTAGCTTTACTCAACTTAGCTCCTACGAGCAGTACTTC. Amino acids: CSASFTQLSSYEQYF.

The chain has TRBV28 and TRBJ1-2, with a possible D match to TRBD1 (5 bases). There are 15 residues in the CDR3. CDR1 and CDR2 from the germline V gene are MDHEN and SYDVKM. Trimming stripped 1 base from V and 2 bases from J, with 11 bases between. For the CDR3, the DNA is TGTGCCAGCAGTTTATCCGGGGGGGAGAACTATGGCTACACCTTC. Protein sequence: CASSLSGGENYGYTF.

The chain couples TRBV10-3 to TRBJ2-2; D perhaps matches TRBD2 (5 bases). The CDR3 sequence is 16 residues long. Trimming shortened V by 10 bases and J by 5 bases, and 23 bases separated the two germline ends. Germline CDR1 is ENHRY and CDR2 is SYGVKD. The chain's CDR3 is CASFRRAGGGTGELFF. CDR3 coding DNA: TGTGCCAGCTTCCGACGGGCAGGCGGCGGGACCGGGGAGCTGTTTTTT.

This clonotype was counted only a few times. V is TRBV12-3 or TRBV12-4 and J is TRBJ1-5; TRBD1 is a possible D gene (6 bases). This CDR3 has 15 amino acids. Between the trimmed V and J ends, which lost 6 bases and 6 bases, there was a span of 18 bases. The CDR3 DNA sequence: TGTGCCAGCAGCACCGACAGGTTTTTGAGTCAGCCCCAGCATTTT. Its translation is CASSTDRFLSQPQHF.

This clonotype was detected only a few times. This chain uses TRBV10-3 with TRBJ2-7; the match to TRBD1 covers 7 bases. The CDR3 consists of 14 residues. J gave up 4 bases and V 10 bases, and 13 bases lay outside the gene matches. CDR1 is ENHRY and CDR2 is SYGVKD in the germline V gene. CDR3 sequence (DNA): TGTGCCAGCAAGAACCTTGGGACAGCATACGAGCAGTACTTC. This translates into CASKNLGTAYEQYF.